A selection of T cell receptor beta chains follows, all from one sample in a study of T cell clonotyping in hematopoietic cell transplantation. The method was immunoSEQ multiplex PCR; TCRdb's version includes in-frame clones alone and lacks a portion of them. The sample includes fewer than 6,000 clones, around 17% seen only once; the top ten take around 20%. The sample in question was PBMCs, obtained 180 days after allogeneic stem cell transplant. These receptors originate from a male patient younger than 30 who had an allogeneic stem cell transplant, so the T cells may come from the graft donor. Some clones in this sample may be carry-over from other donors' samples. CDR3s include the opening cysteine and the closing phenylalanine or tryptophan. The order of the fields is J gene, V gene, CDR3 protein.

TRBJ2-7,TRBV30,CAWSKAGQVYEQYF
TRBJ1-2,TRBV30,CAWSPGEGYTF
TRBJ1-1,TRBV7-9,CAIVTGGNTEAFF
TRBJ2-5,TRBV28,CASSSPGTPEWTQYF
TRBJ2-5,TRBV30,CAWETGGQTQYF
TRBJ2-7,TRBV5-6,CASSFLADSYEQYF
TRBJ2-7,TRBV28,CASSPGLGLARYEQYF
TRBJ2-7,TRBV30,CALGGHNSYEQYF
TRBJ2-5,TRBV30,CAWSGSPGGETQYF
TRBJ1-5,TRBV6-1,CASSEGQEFQPQHF
TRBJ1-5,TRBV30,CAWSGQGGSNQPQHF
TRBJ1-5,TRBV6-6,CASSYTVLGQPQHF
TRBJ2-7,TRBV6-5,CASSYRRSYEQYF
TRBJ1-2,TRBV9,CASSPHYRDYGYTF
TRBJ1-1,TRBV29-1,CSVDAQGSAFF
TRBJ2-7,TRBV29-1,CSVAYEQYF
TRBJ1-2,TRBV9,CASSANSAPAGYTF
TRBJ2-1,TRBV30,CAWSVWEQVNGQFF
TRBJ1-4,TRBV25-1,CASSAQREKLFF
TRBJ1-2,TRBV30,CAWSGGFGYTF
TRBJ2-7,TRBV30,CASGGLAHF
TRBJ2-5,TRBV30,CAWSAGGQGVKTQYF
TRBJ1-5,TRBV30,CASSDGGLQPQHF
TRBJ1-2,TRBV6-5,CASSYARNYGYTF
TRBJ1-6,TRBV4-3,CASSQDRGQGYNSPLHF
TRBJ1-2,TRBV30,CAWGTGYYGYTF
TRBJ2-7,TRBV30,CAWRQQAATREQYF
TRBJ2-5,TRBV4-2,CASSQGRRQETQYF
TRBJ1-6,TRBV28,CASSSRSSPLHF
TRBJ1-1,TRBV29-1,CSVVNRGQVTEAFF
TRBJ2-2,TRBV30,CAWRGAGNTGELFF
TRBJ1-3,TRBV30,CAWKKAGNTIYF
TRBJ2-5,TRBV30,CAWTGVSETQYF
TRBJ2-1,TRBV5-1,CASSQERTINEQFF
TRBJ1-6,TRBV28,CASRDFGRGPVSPLHF
TRBJ2-3,TRBV7-6,CASSLRADTQYF
TRBJ2-1,TRBV5-6,CASSFGDRSYNEQFF
TRBJ2-7,TRBV6-5,CASSKRDGYEQYF
TRBJ1-5,TRBV30,CAWSGGSGQPQHF
TRBJ1-6,TRBV2,CASKGVNSPLHF
TRBJ1-5,TRBV30,CAWSSTGNQPQHF
TRBJ2-7,TRBV28,CASSFGLDYEQYF
TRBJ1-2,TRBV4-1,CASSQEWGDGYTF
TRBJ1-6,TRBV30,CAWRPDNSPLHF
TRBJ2-7,TRBV29-1,CSVRAGGNEQYF
TRBJ2-5,TRBV7-8,CASSDPGLPETQYF
TRBJ2-7,TRBV29-1,CSVEGQYEQYF
TRBJ2-7,TRBV7-2,CASSPTTYEQYF
TRBJ2-7,TRBV25-1,CASSDGGAALPYEQYF
TRBJ1-4,TRBV4-3,CASSQAPDRVRDEKLFF
TRBJ1-5,TRBV6-6,CASSYSGGLSNQPQHF
TRBJ2-7,TRBV6-1,CASSPGTAYEQYF
TRBJ1-1,TRBV30,CAWSVGRAEAFF
TRBJ1-4,TRBV6-5,CASSRQEGEKLFF
TRBJ1-2,TRBV29-1,CSVPSRNYGYTF
TRBJ2-7,TRBV25-1,CASSEFSGSPYEQYF
TRBJ1-5,TRBV30,CAWRASRNQPQHF
TRBJ2-7,TRBV28,CASSPPGLAGTYEQYF